This entry lists 28 T cell receptor beta chains sequenced from one sample in a study of T cell responses to AZD1222 COVID-19 vaccine. Only in-frame clones appear in the TCRdb table, and some are missing; sequencing was by immunoSEQ multiplex PCR. The sample lists roughly 54,000 clones; roughly 90% were seen once. The sequenced sample was peripheral blood, obtained 28 days after the second AZD1222 dose. Source of these receptors: an adult who received the AZD1222 COVID-19 vaccine.

The chain links TRBV6-5 to TRBJ1-6, with no clear D. Trimming stripped 7 bases from V and 5 bases from J, with 9 bases between. This CDR3 has 13 residues. Per the germline V gene, CDR1 is MNHEY and CDR2 is SVGAGI. The chain's CDR3 is CASTQGNNSPLHF. CDR3 bases: TGTGCCAGCACACAAGGAAATAATTCACCCCTCCACTTT.

The chain carries TRBV10-2 and TRBJ1-2; D is perhaps TRBD1 (6 bases). From germline, CDR1 is WSHSY and CDR2 SAAADI. This CDR3 region has 12 residues. V lost 3 bases and J lost 7, with 9 bases in between. As DNA, the CDR3 is TGCGCCAGCAGTGAAAGGGGGGGTGGCTACACCTTC. Translating gives CASSERGGGYTF.

V is TRBV7-6 and J is TRBJ1-5; unclear D gene. The V end lost 1 base, the J end lost 4 bases, and 5 bases lay between the germline ends. Germline V gene sequence: CDR1 SGHVS, CDR2 FNYEAQ. The CDR3 loop spans 13 amino acids. DNA for the CDR3: TGTGCCAGCAGCTTAGGGGAAAATCAGCCCCAGCATTTT. It is translated as CASSLGENQPQHF.

The chain links TRBV5-1 to TRBJ2-7, with 7 positions matching TRBD2. The germline V gene has CDR1 SGHRS and CDR2 YFSETQ. V shed 4 bases, J shed 0 bases, and the junction held 4 bases outside the gene matches. This CDR3 has 14 residues. The CDR3 here is CASSGGDFSYEQYF. CDR3 coding DNA: TGCGCCAGCAGCGGGGGGGACTTCTCCTACGAGCAGTACTTC. Together with reference TRBV5-1 and TRBJ2-7, the CDR3 gives the full variable domain: KAGVTQTPRYLIKTRGQQVTLSCSPISGHRSVSWYQQTPGQGLQFLFEYFSETQRNKGNFPGRFSGRQFSNSRSEMNVSTLELGDSALYLCASSGGDFSYEQYFGPGTRLTVT.

Only one count was recorded for this clone. The chain is built from TRBV6-5 and TRBJ2-1, with 12 bases matching TRBD2. V shed 5 bases, J shed 8 bases, and the junction held 7 bases outside the gene matches. From germline, CDR1 is MNHEY and CDR2 SVGAGI. This CDR3 comprises 15 residues. As DNA, the CDR3 is TGTGCCAGCAGTCTCCTAGCGGGAGGGCTGGATGAGCAGTTCTTC. Translation gives CASSLLAGGLDEQFF.

This sequence joins TRBV28 and TRBJ2-1; D could derive from TRBD1 or TRBD2 (6 bases each). This CDR3 has 15 amino acids. CDR1 is MDHEN, CDR2 SYDVKM, per germline. Trimming left V 3 bases short and J 2 bases short, with 11 bases between. The CDR3 sequence is CASSFRGGPYNEQFF. Written as DNA, the CDR3 is TGTGCCAGCAGTTTCAGAGGGGGGCCCTACAATGAGCAGTTCTTC.

This chain joins TRBV27 and TRBJ2-6; D is tentatively TRBD1 or TRBD2 (5 bases each). In germline, CDR1 is MNHEY, CDR2 SMNVEV (reference sequence). The CDR3 runs 15 residues. Trimming removed 4 bases at V and 4 bases at J, with 11 bases between. CDR3 residues: CASSSLGAGANVLTF. As DNA, the CDR3 is TGTGCCAGCAGTTCCCTCGGGGCCGGGGCCAACGTCCTGACTTTC.

The V gene is TRBV6-1, the J gene TRBJ1-3; tentative D call: TRBD1 (5 bases). From germline, CDR1 is MNHNS and CDR2 SASEGT. V lost 2 bases and J 0 bases, leaving 8 bases between the germline ends. The CDR3 contains 15 residues. CDR3 nucleotide sequence: TGTGCCAGCAGTGAAAATGACAGCTCTGGAAACACCATATATTTT. Translation gives CASSENDSSGNTIYF.

This clone was recorded only once. The rearrangement links TRBV6-6 to TRBJ2-7; 7 bases fit TRBD1. V trimming: 7 bases; J trimming: 0 bases; junction bases outside the gene matches: 6. Germline V CDR1 and CDR2: MNHNY, SVGAGI (reference sequence). The length of the CDR3 is 14 residues. CDR3 region: CASTKGQSSYEQYF. CDR3 DNA sequence: TGTGCCAGCACTAAGGGACAGAGCTCCTACGAGCAGTACTTC.

The V call is TRBV3-1 (or the pseudogene TRBV3-2), the J call TRBJ1-2; D not resolved. Between the trimmed V and J ends, which lost 4 bases and 8 bases, there was a span of 20 bases. The CDR3 runs 15 residues. CDR1 and CDR2 (germline): LGHDT, YNNKEL (reference sequence). CDR3 bases: TGTGCCAGCAGCCCCCAATCGAGGGTCGTGGGGGGCTACACCTTC. Residues: CASSPQSRVVGGYTF.

The chain is built from TRBV6-1 and TRBJ1-2; tentative D call: TRBD1 (5 bases). V was clipped by 4 bases and J by 4 bases, with 22 bases between them. Germline CDR1 MNHNS, CDR2 SASEGT. The CDR3 covers 17 residues. DNA for the CDR3: TGTGCCAGCAGTGGAGGGGTGGTGACAAGTCGACGCTATGGCTACACCTTC. Amino acid sequence: CASSGGVVTSRRYGYTF.

The V and J genes are TRBV9 and TRBJ2-3; D call uncertain. Deletions cut 4 bases from V and 2 bases from J, with 8 bases between. In germline, CDR1 is SGDLS, CDR2 YYNGEE. The CDR3 loop spans 13 amino acids. CDR3 residues: CASSPDFTDTQYF. In nucleotides, the CDR3 is TGTGCCAGCAGCCCGGATTTCACAGATACGCAGTATTTT.

J is TRBJ1-2 and V is TRBV19; possible D gene TRBD1, 5 bases. Germline CDR1 and CDR2: LNHDA and SQIVND (reference sequence). Deletions cut 3 bases from V and 7 bases from J, with 15 bases between. The CDR3 spans 14 residues. The CDR3 sequence is CASSIARDESGYTF. DNA for the CDR3: TGTGCCAGTAGTATTGCCAGGGACGAATCTGGCTACACCTTC.

The chain recombines TRBV6-5 with TRBJ1-5; 7 nucleotides line up with TRBD1. CDR3 length: 14 amino acids. Germline V gene sequence: CDR1 MNHEY, CDR2 SVGAGI. V shed 5 bases and J 4 bases; nucleotides not matched to a gene: 5. The CDR3 is CASSIKGANQPQHF. The CDR3 DNA reads as TGTGCCAGCAGTATAAAGGGGGCGAATCAGCCCCAGCATTTT.

This chain connects TRBV30 to TRBJ2-1; maybe TRBD2 (6 bases). CDR3 size: 16 residues. Trimming pared 0 bases from V and 2 bases from J, leaving 14 bases between. Germline values: CDR1 GTSNPN, CDR2 SVGIG (reference sequence). The CDR3 here is CAWSVRLGGAYNEQFF. In nucleotides, the CDR3 is TGTGCCTGGAGTGTACGGTTGGGGGGAGCCTACAATGAGCAGTTCTTC.

The gene calls are TRBV3-1 (or the pseudogene TRBV3-2) and TRBJ1-6, with D possibly being TRBD1 (6 bases). Germline assignment: CDR1 LGHDT and CDR2 YNNKEL (reference sequence). The V and J ends lost 1 base and 7 bases respectively, with 11 bases between them. There are 15 residues in the CDR3. The CDR3 loop is CASSQGQGRNSPLHF. CDR3 coding DNA: TGTGCCAGCAGCCAAGGGCAGGGGCGCAATTCACCCCTCCACTTT.

The gene calls are TRBV24-1 and TRBJ2-3; 7 bases match TRBD1. Germline V gives CDR1 KGHDR, CDR2 SFDVKD. CDR3 size: 13 residues. V shed 10 bases, J shed 4 bases, and the junction held 7 bases outside the gene matches. CDR3 DNA: TGTGCCACGAATAGGGACAGTTCAGATACGCAGTATTTT. Protein: CATNRDSSDTQYF.

There are a few counts of this clone. The chain carries TRBV7-2 and TRBJ1-6, with 7 bases fitting TRBD1. V dropped 1 base and J dropped 10; count of bases not matched to a gene: 7. Looked up from germline, CDR1 is SGHTA and CDR2 is FQGNSA. The CDR3 extends over 15 amino acids. For the CDR3, the DNA is TGTGCCAGCAGCTTAGATGGGACAGCCCGGTCACCCCTCCACTTT. This sequence encodes CASSLDGTARSPLHF.

This chain connects TRBV18 to TRBJ1-5; no clear D gene. V lost 6 bases and J lost 6, with 15 bases in between. Germline V gene data show CDR1 as KGHSH and CDR2 as LQKENI. The CDR3 contains 14 residues. The CDR3 protein is CASSFGRPPQPQHF. Written as DNA, the CDR3 is TGTGCCAGCTCTTTCGGACGGCCCCCTCAGCCCCAGCATTTT.

This chain joins TRBV19 and TRBJ1-5; D might be TRBD1 (5 bases). Germline V lookup: CDR1 LNHDA, CDR2 SQIVND (reference sequence). The CDR3 has 15 amino acids. V gave up 2 bases and J gave up 11 bases, with 19 bases separating them. Here the CDR3 reads CASSITTGGSRTQHF. CDR3 bases: TGTGCCAGTAGTATAACTACGGGGGGGTCTCGGACCCAGCATTTT.

The V gene is TRBV7-3, the J gene TRBJ2-1, with D possibly being TRBD2 (6 bases). Germline CDR1 SGHTA, CDR2 FQGTGA. CDR3 length: 16 residues. Trimming shortened V by 5 bases and J by 6 bases, and 20 bases separated the two germline ends. The CDR3 loop is CASSPALAGGGNEQFF. The CDR3 nucleotides are TGTGCCAGCAGCCCGGCCTTAGCCGGGGGAGGCAATGAGCAGTTCTTC.

This clone is a singleton in its sample. The CDR3 DNA sequence: TGTGCCAGCAGTAACCTCCCCCCGGGACGGCGGTATGCTGAAGCTTTCTTT. This translates into CASSNLPPGRRYAEAFF. The V and J genes are TRBV5-5 and TRBJ1-1, with D tentatively TRBD1 (5 bases). The CDR3 spans 17 residues. The V and J ends lost 5 bases and 6 bases respectively, with 26 bases between them. CDR1 SGHKS and CDR2 YYEKEE come from the germline V gene (reference sequence).

This chain links TRBV12-5 with TRBJ2-7; D is possibly TRBD2 (5 bases). Germline V gives CDR1 LGHNT, CDR2 FRNRAP. The CDR3 runs to 16 residues. The V end was cut by 2 bases, the J end by 0 bases, with 14 bases between. This chain's CDR3 is CASGLSRAGDSYEQYF. CDR3 DNA: TGTGCTAGTGGTTTGTCACGGGCGGGCGACTCCTACGAGCAGTACTTC.

The V and J genes are TRBV10-3 and TRBJ2-1; tentative D call: TRBD2 (5 bases). The CDR3 runs to 16 residues. Trimming took 0 bases from V and 4 from J, leaving 13 bases between them. Per the germline V gene, CDR1 is ENHRY and CDR2 is SYGVKD. CDR3 residues: CAISESTVGGYNEQFF. The CDR3 region has the DNA TGTGCCATCAGTGAGTCGACGGTAGGAGGATACAATGAGCAGTTCTTC.

This chain connects TRBV3-1 (or the pseudogene TRBV3-2) to TRBJ1-2; D ambiguous. Germline V gene data show CDR1 as LGHDT and CDR2 as YNNKEL (reference sequence). There are 17 residues in the CDR3. V lost 5 bases to trimming and J lost 0 bases, with 19 bases between them. The CDR3 nucleotides read TGTGCCAGCAGCTTATTTTACTTGAGTAGGGCTAACTATGGCTACACCTTC. Translation: CASSLFYLSRANYGYTF.

The rearrangement joins TRBV6-1 to TRBJ2-1; D uncertain. Deletions cut 2 bases from V and 5 bases from J, with 10 bases between. The CDR3 extends over 14 amino acids. The germline V gene has CDR1 MNHNS and CDR2 SASEGT. CDR3 region: CASSERWQNNEQFF. CDR3 DNA: TGTGCCAGCAGTGAAAGATGGCAGAACAATGAGCAGTTCTTC.

The chain carries TRBV12-3 or TRBV12-4 and TRBJ2-1; 8 bases are shared with TRBD2. After removal of 6 bases from V and 16 bases from J, the junction contained 11 bases not matched to a gene. The CDR3 totals 12 residues. CDR3 DNA sequence: TGTGCCAGCAGATACACCGGGACTAGAGTTTTCTTC. Translation: CASRYTGTRVFF.

The V gene is TRBV9, the J gene TRBJ1-3; no firm D call. V lost 0 bases and J lost 11, with 24 bases in between. The CDR3 contains 17 residues. Germline values: CDR1 SGDLS, CDR2 YYNGEE. CDR3 sequence (DNA): TGTGCCAGCAGCGTAGCTCAAGGCCTCAGTCGCTCGGGCGCCATATATTTT. As protein: CASSVAQGLSRSGAIYF.